This TCR beta chain was observed in a study of blood T cell repertoires in COVID-19. Background on the study: Samples taken during acute and convalescent COVID-19 were collected in the United States, Italy and Spain. Nucleic acid was either cDNA or gDNA, and it came from T cells, B-cell-depleted T cells, or PBMCs.

The junction had 7 bases not matched to a gene; V was cut back by 0 bases and J by 14 bases. The CDR3 covers 12 residues. The germline gives CDR1 GTSNPN, CDR2 SVGIG (reference sequence). Assay used: immunoSEQ multiplex PCR; TCRdb lists only in-frame clones, some missing. The table has over 150,000 clones, around 84% seen once. The sequenced sample was peripheral blood. The chain recombines TRBV30 with TRBJ1-2; 9 nucleotides align to TRBD1. The receptor comes from a man between 40 and 49 years old with active or convalescent COVID-19. In nucleotides, the CDR3 is TGTGCCTGGAGTGTACGACAGGGGGAGAGAACCTTC. Protein sequence: CAWSVRQGERTF.